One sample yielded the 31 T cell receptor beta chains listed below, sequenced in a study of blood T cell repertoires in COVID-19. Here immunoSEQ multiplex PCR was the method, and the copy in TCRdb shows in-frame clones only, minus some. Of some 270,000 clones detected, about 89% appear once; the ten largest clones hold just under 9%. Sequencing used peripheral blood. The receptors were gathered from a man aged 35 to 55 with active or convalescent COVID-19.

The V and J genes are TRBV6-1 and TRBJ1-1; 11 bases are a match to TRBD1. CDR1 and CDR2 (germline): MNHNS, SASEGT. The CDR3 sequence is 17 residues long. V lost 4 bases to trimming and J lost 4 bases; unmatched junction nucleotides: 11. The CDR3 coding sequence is TGTGCCAGCAGTGGACCTAGGGACAGGGGGTATGGCACTGAAGCTTTCTTT. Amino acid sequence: CASSGPRDRGYGTEAFF.

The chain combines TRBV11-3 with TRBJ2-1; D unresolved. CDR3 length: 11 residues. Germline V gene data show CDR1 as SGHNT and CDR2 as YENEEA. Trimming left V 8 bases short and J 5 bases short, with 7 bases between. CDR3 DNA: TGTGCCAGCGGGCCACACAATGAGCAGTTCTTC. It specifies CASGPHNEQFF. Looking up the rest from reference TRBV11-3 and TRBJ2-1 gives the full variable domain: EAGVVQSPRYKIIEKKQPVAFWCNPISGHNTLYWYLQNLGQGPELLIRYENEEAVDDSQLPKDRFSAERLKGVDSTLKIQPAELGDSAVYLCASGPHNEQFFGPGTRLTVL.

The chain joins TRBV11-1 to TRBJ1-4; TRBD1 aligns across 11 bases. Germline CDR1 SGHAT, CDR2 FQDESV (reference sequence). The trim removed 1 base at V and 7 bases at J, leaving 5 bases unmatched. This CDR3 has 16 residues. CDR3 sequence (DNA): TGTGCCAGCAGCTTAGACCCGGGACAGGGGGTTGAAAAACTGTTTTTT. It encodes CASSLDPGQGVEKLFF.

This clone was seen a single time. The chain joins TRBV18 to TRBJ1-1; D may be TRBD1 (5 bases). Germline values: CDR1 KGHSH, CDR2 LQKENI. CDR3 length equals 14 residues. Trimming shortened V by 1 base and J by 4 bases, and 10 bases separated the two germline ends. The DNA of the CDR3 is TGTGCCAGCTCACCACAGGGGAGGGGCACTGAAGCTTTCTTT. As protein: CASSPQGRGTEAFF.

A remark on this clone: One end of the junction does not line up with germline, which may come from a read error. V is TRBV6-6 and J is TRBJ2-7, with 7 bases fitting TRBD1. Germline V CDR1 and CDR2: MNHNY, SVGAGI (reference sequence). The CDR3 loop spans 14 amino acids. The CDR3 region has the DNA TGTGCCAGCAGTTCCCAAACCCCTACCGGGACAGTGAACTTC. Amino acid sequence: CASSSQTPTGTVNF.

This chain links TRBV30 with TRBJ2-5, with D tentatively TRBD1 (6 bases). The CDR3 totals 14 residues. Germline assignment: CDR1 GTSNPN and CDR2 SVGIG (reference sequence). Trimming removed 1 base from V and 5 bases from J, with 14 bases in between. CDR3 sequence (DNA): TGTGCCTGGAGTGGTTTACAGGGCGCGGAGACCCAGTACTTC. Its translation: CAWSGLQGAETQYF.

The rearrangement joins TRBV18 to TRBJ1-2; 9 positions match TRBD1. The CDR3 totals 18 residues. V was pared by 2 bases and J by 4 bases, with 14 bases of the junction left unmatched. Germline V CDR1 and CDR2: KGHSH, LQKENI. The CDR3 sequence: CASSPTGVAGTGIYGYTF. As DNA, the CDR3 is TGTGCCAGCTCACCAACAGGGGTGGCCGGGACAGGGATCTATGGCTACACCTTC.

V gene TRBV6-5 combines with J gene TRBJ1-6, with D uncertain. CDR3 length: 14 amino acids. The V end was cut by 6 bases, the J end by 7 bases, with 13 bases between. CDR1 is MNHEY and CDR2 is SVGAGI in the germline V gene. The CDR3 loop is CASRQQTGNSPLHF. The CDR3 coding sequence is TGTGCCAGCAGACAGCAAACGGGAAATTCACCCCTCCACTTT.

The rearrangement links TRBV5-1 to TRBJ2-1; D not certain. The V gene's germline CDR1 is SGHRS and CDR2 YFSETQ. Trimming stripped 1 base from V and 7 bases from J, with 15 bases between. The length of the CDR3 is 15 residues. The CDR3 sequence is CASSLKVGGVNEQFF. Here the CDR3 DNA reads TGCGCCAGCAGCTTGAAGGTGGGTGGAGTGAATGAGCAGTTCTTC.

The CDR3 spells CASSYGTLDEQYF. The CDR3 bases are TGTGCCAGCAGTTACGGGACATTGGACGAGCAGTACTTC. This rearrangement joins TRBV6-5 to TRBJ2-7, with D tentatively TRBD1 (6 bases). The CDR3 spans 13 residues. CDR1 and CDR2 (germline): MNHEY, SVGAGI. Trimming pared 2 bases from V and 5 bases from J, leaving 10 bases between.

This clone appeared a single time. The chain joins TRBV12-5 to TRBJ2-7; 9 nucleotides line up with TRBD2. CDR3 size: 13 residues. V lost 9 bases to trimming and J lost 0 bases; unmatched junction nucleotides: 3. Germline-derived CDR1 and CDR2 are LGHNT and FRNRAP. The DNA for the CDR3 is TGTGCTAGCTTAGCGGGAGCCTCCTACGAGCAGTACTTC. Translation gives CASLAGASYEQYF.

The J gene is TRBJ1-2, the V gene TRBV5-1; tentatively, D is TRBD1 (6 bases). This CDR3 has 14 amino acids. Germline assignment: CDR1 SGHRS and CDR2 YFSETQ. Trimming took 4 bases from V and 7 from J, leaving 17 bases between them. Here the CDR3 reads CASSPEQGMVGYTF. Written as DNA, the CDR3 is TGCGCCAGCAGCCCGGAACAGGGTATGGTTGGCTACACCTTC.

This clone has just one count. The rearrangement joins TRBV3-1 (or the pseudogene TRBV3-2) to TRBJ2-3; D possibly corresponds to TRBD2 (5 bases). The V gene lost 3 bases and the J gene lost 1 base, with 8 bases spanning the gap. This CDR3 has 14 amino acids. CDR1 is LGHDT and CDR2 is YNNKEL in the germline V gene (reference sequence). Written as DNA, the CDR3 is TGTGCCAGCAGCCAGGGGAGTCGCACAGATACGCAGTATTTT. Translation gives CASSQGSRTDTQYF.

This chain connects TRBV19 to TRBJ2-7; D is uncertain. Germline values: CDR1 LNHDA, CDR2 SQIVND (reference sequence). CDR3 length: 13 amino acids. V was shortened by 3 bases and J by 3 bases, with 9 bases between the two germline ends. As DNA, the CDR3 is TGTGCCAGTAGTATTAGCATATTCTACGAGCAGTACTTC. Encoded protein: CASSISIFYEQYF.

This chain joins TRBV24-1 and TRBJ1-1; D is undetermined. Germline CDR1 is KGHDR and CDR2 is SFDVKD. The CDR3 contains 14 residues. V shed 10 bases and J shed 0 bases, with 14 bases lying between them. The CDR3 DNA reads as TGTGCCACGAGAGGCCGGTGGGTGAACACTGAAGCTTTCTTT. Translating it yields CATRGRWVNTEAFF.

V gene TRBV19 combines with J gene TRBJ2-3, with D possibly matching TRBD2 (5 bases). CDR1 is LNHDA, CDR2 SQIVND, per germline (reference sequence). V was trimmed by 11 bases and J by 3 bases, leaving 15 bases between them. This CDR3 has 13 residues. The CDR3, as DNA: TGTGCCTCCAGGAACCCGGGGACAGATACGCAGTATTTT. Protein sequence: CASRNPGTDTQYF.

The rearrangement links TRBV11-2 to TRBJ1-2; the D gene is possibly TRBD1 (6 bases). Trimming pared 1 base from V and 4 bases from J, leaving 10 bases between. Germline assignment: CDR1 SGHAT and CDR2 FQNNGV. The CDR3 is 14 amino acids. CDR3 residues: CASSLAGTPYGYTF. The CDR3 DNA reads TGTGCCAGCAGCTTAGCCGGGACACCCTATGGCTACACCTTC.

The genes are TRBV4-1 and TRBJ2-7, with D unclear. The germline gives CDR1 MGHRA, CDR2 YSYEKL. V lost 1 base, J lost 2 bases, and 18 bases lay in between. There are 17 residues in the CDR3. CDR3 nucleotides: TGCGCCAGCAGCCAAGGTTTCTCCGGTAAACTGCCCTACGAGCAGTACTTC. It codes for CASSQGFSGKLPYEQYF.

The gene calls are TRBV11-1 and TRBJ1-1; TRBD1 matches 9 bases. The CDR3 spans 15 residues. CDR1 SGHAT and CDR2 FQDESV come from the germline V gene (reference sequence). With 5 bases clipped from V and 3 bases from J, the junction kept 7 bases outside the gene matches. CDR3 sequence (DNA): TGTGCCAGCAGCCCACTGGACAGGGGAGACACTGAAGCTTTCTTT. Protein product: CASSPLDRGDTEAFF.

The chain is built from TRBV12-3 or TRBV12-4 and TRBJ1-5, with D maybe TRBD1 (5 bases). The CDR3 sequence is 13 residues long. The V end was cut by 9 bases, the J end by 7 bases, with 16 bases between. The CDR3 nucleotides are TGTGCCAGTAAAGAAGGGGTAGGACAGCCCCAGCATTTT. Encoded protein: CASKEGVGQPQHF.

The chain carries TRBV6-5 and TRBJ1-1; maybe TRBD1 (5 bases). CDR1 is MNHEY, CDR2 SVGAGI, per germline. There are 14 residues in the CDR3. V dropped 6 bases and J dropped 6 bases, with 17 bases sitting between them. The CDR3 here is CASSWDSLTAEAFF. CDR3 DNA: TGTGCCAGCAGCTGGGACTCACTTACCGCTGAAGCTTTCTTT.

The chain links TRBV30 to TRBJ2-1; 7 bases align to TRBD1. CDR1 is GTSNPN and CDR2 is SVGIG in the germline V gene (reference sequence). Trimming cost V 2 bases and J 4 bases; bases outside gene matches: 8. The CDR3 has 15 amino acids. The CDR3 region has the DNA TGTGCCTGGAGTCCCCCGGACAGGACATACAATGAGCAGTTCTTC. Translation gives CAWSPPDRTYNEQFF. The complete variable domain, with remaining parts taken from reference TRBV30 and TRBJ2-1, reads SQTIHQWPATLVQPVGSPLSLECTVEGTSNPNLYWYRQAAGRGLQLLFYSVGIGQISSEVPQNLSASRPQDRQFILSSKKLLLSDSGFYLCAWSPPDRTYNEQFFGPGTRLTVL.

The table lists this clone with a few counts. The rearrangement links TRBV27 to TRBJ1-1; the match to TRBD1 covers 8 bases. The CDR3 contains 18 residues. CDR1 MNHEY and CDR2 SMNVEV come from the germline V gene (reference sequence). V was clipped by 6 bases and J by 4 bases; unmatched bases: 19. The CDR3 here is CASSPQKVQGALGTEAFF. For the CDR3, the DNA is TGTGCCAGCAGCCCCCAAAAGGTGCAGGGGGCTCTCGGCACTGAAGCTTTCTTT.

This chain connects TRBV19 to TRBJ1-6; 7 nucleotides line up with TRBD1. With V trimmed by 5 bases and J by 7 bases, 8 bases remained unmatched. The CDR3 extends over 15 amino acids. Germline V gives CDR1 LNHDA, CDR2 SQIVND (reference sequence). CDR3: CASSLQVRGNSPLHF. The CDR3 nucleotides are TGTGCCAGTAGTCTACAGGTCAGGGGGAATTCACCCCTCCACTTT.

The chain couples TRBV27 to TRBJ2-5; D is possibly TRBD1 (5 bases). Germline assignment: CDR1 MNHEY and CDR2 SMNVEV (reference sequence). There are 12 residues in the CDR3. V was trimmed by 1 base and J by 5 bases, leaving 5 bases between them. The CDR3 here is CASSLWGETQYF. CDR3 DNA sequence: TGTGCCAGCAGTTTATGGGGCGAGACCCAGTACTTC.

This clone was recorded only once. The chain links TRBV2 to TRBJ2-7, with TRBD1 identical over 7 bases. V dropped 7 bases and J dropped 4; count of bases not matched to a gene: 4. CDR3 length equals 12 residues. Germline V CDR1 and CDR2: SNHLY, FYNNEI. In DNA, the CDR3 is TGTGCCAGCAAGGGGACAGAGTACGAGCAGTACTTC. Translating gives CASKGTEYEQYF. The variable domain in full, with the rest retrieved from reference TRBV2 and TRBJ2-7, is EPEVTQTPSHQVTQMGQEVILRCVPISNHLYFYWYRQILGQKVEFLVSFYNNEISEKSEIFDDQFSVERPDGSNFTLKIRSTKLEDSAMYFCASKGTEYEQYFGPGTRLTVT.

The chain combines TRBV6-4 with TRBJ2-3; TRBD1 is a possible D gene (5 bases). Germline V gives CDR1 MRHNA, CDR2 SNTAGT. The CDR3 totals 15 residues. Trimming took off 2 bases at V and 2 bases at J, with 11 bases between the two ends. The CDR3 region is CASSDPGYSTDTQYF. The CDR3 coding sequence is TGTGCCAGCAGTGACCCAGGGTACTCCACAGATACGCAGTATTTT.

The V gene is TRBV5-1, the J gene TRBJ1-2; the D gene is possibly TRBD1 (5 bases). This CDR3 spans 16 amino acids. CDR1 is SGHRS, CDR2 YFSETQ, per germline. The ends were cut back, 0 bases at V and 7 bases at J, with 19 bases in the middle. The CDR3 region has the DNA TGCGCCAGCAGCTTGGTTGTCTCCCAAAACGGGGGTGGCTACACCTTC. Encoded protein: CASSLVVSQNGGGYTF.

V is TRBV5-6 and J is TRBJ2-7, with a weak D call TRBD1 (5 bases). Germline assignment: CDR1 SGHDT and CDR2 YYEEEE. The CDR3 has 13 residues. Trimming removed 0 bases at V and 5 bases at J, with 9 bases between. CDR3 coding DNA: TGTGCCAGCAGCTTGGGGTCCAGGGACGAGCAGTACTTC. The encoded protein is CASSLGSRDEQYF.

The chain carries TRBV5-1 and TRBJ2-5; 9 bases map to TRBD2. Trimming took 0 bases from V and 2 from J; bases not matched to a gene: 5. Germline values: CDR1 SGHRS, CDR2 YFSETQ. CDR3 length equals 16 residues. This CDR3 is CASSLVASGTQETQYF. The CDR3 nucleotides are TGCGCCAGCAGCTTGGTAGCTAGCGGGACACAAGAGACCCAGTACTTC.

CDR3 sequence: CASRLGTGKEETQYF. CDR3 DNA sequence: TGTGCCAGCAGACTAGGGACAGGGAAAGAGGAGACCCAGTACTTC. The chain recombines TRBV6-4 with TRBJ2-5; 9 nucleotides agree with TRBD1. The CDR3 is 15 residues long. The germline gives CDR1 MRHNA, CDR2 SNTAGT. Losses at the gene ends were 6 bases for V and 5 bases for J; bases not matched to a gene: 10.